The present T cell receptor (beta chain) was sequenced within a study of T-cell memory formation after mild COVID-19. cDNA libraries for TCR alpha and TCR beta, carrying sample barcodes and UMIs, came from 5'RACE with constant-segment primers. MiXCR, applied by TCRdb to the 5' RACE reads, yields one record per CDR3 protein. The sample comprises under 300,000 distinct CDR3 sequences, over 15% of which are singletons, and around 3.7% rests with the top ten. The length of the CDR3 is 15 residues. The germline V gene encodes CDR1 SNHLY and CDR2 FYNNEI. V trimming: 4 bases; J trimming: 2 bases; junction bases outside the gene matches: 4.

The sequence was obtained from a man in his late teens or twenties who had mild COVID-19 (a few samples of this study predate the infection). Cell type and time point are not known. The source material was PBMCs or a T cell subset sorted from them (not recorded which). The chain links TRBV2 to TRBJ2-3, with 9 nucleotides matching TRBD2. This chain's CDR3 is CASSGSGGHTDTQYF. CDR3 DNA: TGTGCCAGCAGTGGGAGCGGGGGGCACACAGATACGCAGTATTTT.